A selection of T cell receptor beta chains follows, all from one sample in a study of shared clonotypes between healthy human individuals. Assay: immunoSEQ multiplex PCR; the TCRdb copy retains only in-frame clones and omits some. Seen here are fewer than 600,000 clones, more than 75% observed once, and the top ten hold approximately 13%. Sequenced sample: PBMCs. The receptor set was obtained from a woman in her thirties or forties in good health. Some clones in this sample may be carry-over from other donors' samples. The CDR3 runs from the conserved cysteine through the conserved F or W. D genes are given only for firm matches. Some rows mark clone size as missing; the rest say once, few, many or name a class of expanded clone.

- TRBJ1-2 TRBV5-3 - TGTGCCAGAAGCTTTGCCCTAGGGGCAAAGGGTGGCTACACCTTC CARSFALGAKGGYTF
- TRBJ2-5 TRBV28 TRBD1 TGTGCCAGCAGTAAGGACAGGGGGCACGGGACCCAGTACTTC CASSKDRGHGTQYF
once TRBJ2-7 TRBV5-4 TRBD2 TGTGCCAGCAGCTTGGGGGCCCGAGCGGGAACCTACGAGCAGTACTTC CASSLGARAGTYEQYF
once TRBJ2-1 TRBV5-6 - TGTGCCAGCAGCTTGGAACGAAACAATGAGCAGTTCTTC CASSLERNNEQFF
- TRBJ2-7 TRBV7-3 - TGTGCCAGCAGCCGCGACGGTTCGGCCTACGAGCAGTACTTC CASSRDGSAYEQYF
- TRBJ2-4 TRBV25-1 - TGTGCCAGCAGTGAAGCCGGGGTTGACATTCAGTACTTC CASSEAGVDIQYF
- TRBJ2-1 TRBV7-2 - TGTGCCAGCGCCAGGAAGGGGGGTCGAGATGAGCAGTTCTTC CASARKGGRDEQFF
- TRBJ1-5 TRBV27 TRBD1 TGTGCCAGCAGTGGGACAGGGGGTCAGCCCCAGCATTTT CASSGTGGQPQHF
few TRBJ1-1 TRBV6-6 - TGTGCCAGCGGAGGGGTGGGCACTGAAGCTTTCTTT CASGGVGTEAFF
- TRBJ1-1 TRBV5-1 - TGCGCCAGCAGTTACTCACAGGGTGACACTGAAGCTTTCTTT CASSYSQGDTEAFF
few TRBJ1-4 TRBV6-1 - TGTGCCAGCAGCTATACCAGGGCAACTAATGAAAAACTGTTTTTT CASSYTRATNEKLFF
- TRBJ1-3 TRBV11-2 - TGTGCCAGCAGCTTAGCCGGGGCTTACTCTGGAAACACCATATATTTT CASSLAGAYSGNTIYF
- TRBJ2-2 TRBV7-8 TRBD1 TGTGCCAGCAGCCCAGGGACAGGGACCGGGGAGCTGTTTTTT CASSPGTGTGELFF
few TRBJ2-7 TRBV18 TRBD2 TGTGCCAGCTCACCATCGGGGGGATTAGGTAACGAGCAGTACTTC CASSPSGGLGNEQYF
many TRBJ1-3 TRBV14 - TGTGCCAGCAGCCAAGACAGGGGAAACACCATATATTTT CASSQDRGNTIYF
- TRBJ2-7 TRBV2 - TGTGCCAGCAGAACCGGGACCGAGCAGTACTTC CASRTGTEQYF
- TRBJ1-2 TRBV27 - TGTGCCAGCAGTCCCACCCACGCGATTGGCTACACCTTC CASSPTHAIGYTF
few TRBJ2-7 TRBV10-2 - TGCGCCAGCAGTGAGTCTGAGACCTACGAGCAGTACTTC CASSESETYEQYF
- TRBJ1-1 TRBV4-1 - TGCGCCAGCAGCCAACGACCGCGGCAGGCGAACACTGAAGCTTTCTTT CASSQRPRQANTEAFF
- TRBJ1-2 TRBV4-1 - TGCGCCAGCAGCCAATCAGGGACTGACTATTATGGCTACACCTTC CASSQSGTDYYGYTF
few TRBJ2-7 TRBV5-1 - TGCGCCAGCAGCCCCGGACTTCAGGGCTACGAGCAGTACTTC CASSPGLQGYEQYF
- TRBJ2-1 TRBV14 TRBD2 TGTGCCAGCAGCCAAGGCCTAGCGGGAGCGAGTAATGAGCAGTTCTTC CASSQGLAGASNEQFF
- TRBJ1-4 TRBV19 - TGTGCCAGTAGTATACCTCGGCGGGGATTAACTAATGAAAAACTGTTTTTT CASSIPRRGLTNEKLFF
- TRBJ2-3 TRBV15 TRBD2 TGTGCCACCAGCAGGGGGAGGGCGACAGATACGCAGTATTTT CATSRGRATDTQYF
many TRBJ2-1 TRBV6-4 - TGTGCCAGCAGTGACTCGCGGGAAGCGAATGAGCAGTTCTTC CASSDSREANEQFF
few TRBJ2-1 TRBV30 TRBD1 TGTGCCTGCCTTAGGGACAGACCTTCCTACAATGAGCAGTTCTTC CACLRDRPSYNEQFF
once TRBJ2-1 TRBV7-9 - TGTGCCAGCAGCCTTCCAGGACGGCCCCAGCAGTTCTTC CASSLPGRPQQFF
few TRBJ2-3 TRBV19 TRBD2 TGTGCCAGTAGTATCGGAACTAGCGGGTTTTCAGATACGCAGTATTTT CASSIGTSGFSDTQYF
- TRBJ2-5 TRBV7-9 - TGTGCCAGCAGCTTAATAGGGGGGGAAGAACTACAAGAGACCCAGTACTTC CASSLIGGEELQETQYF
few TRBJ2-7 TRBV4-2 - TGTGCCAGCAGCCAAGGGATCCAGTCGGACGAGCAGTACTTC CASSQGIQSDEQYF
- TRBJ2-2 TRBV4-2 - TGTGCCAGCAGCCAGGCAACTGGGGTAGGGGAGCTGTTTTTT CASSQATGVGELFF